The 32 T cell receptor beta chains reported below all come from one sample, sequenced in a study of blood T cells in healthy people across ages. Sample-barcoded 5' priming and a J-beta primer mix drove a second PCR of roughly 6 to 12 cycles. TCRdb fed the 5' RACE reads into MiXCR, producing one record per CDR3 protein. The sample records hundreds of thousands of distinct CDR3 sequences, approximately 24% being singletons. The same data also went into a second study, on T cells of mothers and their children.

Sequencing was done on a sample of blood. These receptors originate from a boy between 10 and 17 years old in good health.

This clonotype appeared a few times. J is TRBJ2-1 and V is TRBV20-1; 10 bases are shared with TRBD2. The germline CDR1 and CDR2 sequences are DFQATT and SNEGSKA (reference sequence). This CDR3 region has 14 residues. V shed 2 bases and J 7 bases; nucleotides not matched to a gene: 5. CDR3 nucleotides: TGCAGTGCTAGACCCAGCGGGGGGGGAAATGAGCAGTTCTTC. This encodes CSARPSGGGNEQFF.

The V and J genes are TRBV2 and TRBJ2-5, with D hard to call. The ends were cut back, 3 bases at V and 6 bases at J, with 5 bases in the middle. Germline CDR1 and CDR2: SNHLY and FYNNEI. The CDR3 runs to 11 residues. The CDR3 sequence: CASSERKTQYF. The CDR3 DNA reads TGTGCCAGCAGTGAGCGAAAGACCCAGTACTTC.

This clonotype was picked up a small number of times. This chain connects TRBV20-1 to TRBJ2-5; 7 bases line up with TRBD2. The end of the DNA aligns better with TRBJ2-7, so the J call may be wrong. CDR3 length equals 13 residues. Germline CDR1 reads DFQATT; CDR2 reads SNEGSKA (reference sequence). CDR3 sequence: CSPYRRGAYEQYF. CDR3 coding DNA: TGCAGTCCTTACAGACGGGGGGCCTACGAGCAGTACTTC.

The chain uses TRBV12-3 or TRBV12-4 and TRBJ1-2; D gene unclear. The ends were cut back, 7 bases at V and 6 bases at J, with 9 bases in the middle. This CDR3 comprises 11 residues. The CDR3 loop reads CASKVGNGYTF. CDR3 nucleotides: TGTGCCAGCAAAGTGGGGAATGGCTACACCTTC.

This chain uses TRBV5-1 with TRBJ2-5; TRBD2 agrees at 14 bases. The assigned J gene may be wrong: the sequence end matches TRBJ2-7 better. The CDR3 is made up of 16 amino acids. Per germline, CDR1 SGHRS and CDR2 YFSETQ. The CDR3 bases are TGCGCCAGCAGGGACTCGGGACTAGCGGGAGACTACGAGCAGTACTTC. Its translation: CASRDSGLAGDYEQYF.

The V gene is TRBV6-1, the J gene TRBJ2-2; the D gene is possibly TRBD2 (6 bases). The germline V gene has CDR1 MNHNS and CDR2 SASEGT. V gave up 4 bases and J gave up 7 bases, with 16 bases separating them. This CDR3 is built from 15 residues. CDR3 sequence (DNA): TGTGCCAGCAGTGCCAGGAGGGAAACTTACGGGGAGCTGTTTTTT. This sequence encodes CASSARRETYGELFF.

The genes are TRBV28 and TRBJ2-7, with 12 bases lining up with TRBD1. This CDR3 has 15 residues. Germline lookup yields CDR1 MDHEN and CDR2 SYDVKM. V shed 8 bases, J shed 6 bases, and the junction held 11 bases outside the gene matches. The CDR3, as DNA: TGTGCCAGCCTGAAGCTAGGGACAGGGGGCCCCGAGCAGTACTTC. Its translation is CASLKLGTGGPEQYF.

This chain connects TRBV28 to TRBJ1-2; a possible D gene is TRBD1 (6 bases). Germline CDR1 reads MDHEN; CDR2 reads SYDVKM. The CDR3 sequence is 16 residues long. Trimming cost V 4 bases and J 4 bases, with 19 bases left between them. CDR3 nucleotides: TGTGCCAGCAGTTCCGTCGGGACACTGAATAGCTATGGCTACACCTTC. The encoded protein is CASSSVGTLNSYGYTF.

V and J are TRBV4-2 and TRBJ2-1; the D gene is possibly TRBD1 (5 bases). The length of the CDR3 is 15 residues. Germline V gives CDR1 LGHNA, CDR2 YNFKEQ. V was cut by 0 bases and J by 4 bases, with 10 bases left in between. The CDR3 coding sequence is TGTGCCAGCAGCCAAGAAGATAGGGGATACAATGAGCAGTTCTTC. Encoded protein: CASSQEDRGYNEQFF.

This clonotype came up a few times. V usage is TRBV5-1 and J usage is TRBJ1-3; tentatively, D is TRBD1 (5 bases). The CDR3 contains 16 residues. Trimming pared 0 bases from V and 0 bases from J, leaving 10 bases between. Germline lookup yields CDR1 SGHRS and CDR2 YFSETQ. CDR3 coding DNA: TGCGCCAGCAGCTTGGGACAGCGCCTCTCTGGAAACACCATATATTTT. Protein sequence: CASSLGQRLSGNTIYF.

In its sample, this clonotype was seen a few times. CDR3 amino acids: CASSLAGLAAGYEQYF. CDR3 DNA: TGTGCCAGCAGCTTAGCGGGACTAGCGGCTGGCTACGAGCAGTACTTC. The V and J genes are TRBV7-9 and TRBJ2-7, with 11 bases lining up with TRBD2. There are 16 residues in the CDR3. Germline V lookup: CDR1 SEHNR, CDR2 FQNEAQ (reference sequence). J was trimmed by 3 bases and V by 0 bases; bases with no gene match: 4.

The chain carries TRBV7-6 and TRBJ1-1, with 7 bases that match TRBD1. Germline assignment: CDR1 SGHVS and CDR2 FNYEAQ. This CDR3 has 16 amino acids. Trimming cost V 0 bases and J 6 bases; bases outside gene matches: 10. The CDR3 here is CASSLAREGARAEAFF. Written as DNA, the CDR3 is TGTGCCAGCAGCTTAGCGAGGGAGGGGGCTAGGGCTGAAGCTTTCTTT. The variable domain in full, with the rest retrieved from reference TRBV7-6 and TRBJ1-1, is GAGVSQSPRYKVTKRGQDVALRCDPISGHVSLYWYRQALGQGPEFLTYFNYEAQQDKSGLPNDRFSAERPEGSISTLTIQRTEQRDSAMYRCASSLAREGARAEAFFGQGTRLTVV.

The V call is TRBV4-1, the J call TRBJ2-3; D is tentatively TRBD1 or TRBD2 (5 bases each). V was shortened by 3 bases and J by 5 bases, with 9 bases between the two germline ends. The CDR3 runs to 13 residues. Germline loops: CDR1 MGHRA, CDR2 YSYEKL. CDR3 DNA: TGCGCCAGCAGCCACGGGACCGAAGATACGCAGTATTTT. Its translation: CASSHGTEDTQYF.

V usage is TRBV4-2 and J usage is TRBJ2-5; 11 bases map to TRBD2. CDR3 length: 16 residues. J gave up 2 bases and V 4 bases, and 6 bases lay outside the gene matches. Germline V gives CDR1 LGHNA, CDR2 YNFKEQ. DNA of the CDR3: TGTGCCAGCAGCCTTAGCGGGAGGGGAGAGCAAGAGACCCAGTACTTC. Protein: CASSLSGRGEQETQYF.

The chain joins TRBV4-1 to TRBJ2-5; D is possibly TRBD1 or TRBD2 (6 bases each). Trimming stripped 2 bases from V and 4 bases from J, with 14 bases between. Germline V gene sequence: CDR1 MGHRA, CDR2 YSYEKL. CDR3 length: 15 amino acids. The CDR3 spells CASSQPGAGRETQYF. CDR3 nucleotide sequence: TGCGCCAGCAGCCAACCGGGGGCAGGGCGAGAGACCCAGTACTTC.

This clonotype was seen a handful of times. The chain uses TRBV6-5 and TRBJ1-4, with TRBD1 matching over 7 bases. From germline, CDR1 is MNHEY and CDR2 SVGAGI. The ends lost 5 bases at V and 10 bases at J; junction bases unmatched: 13. The CDR3 totals 15 residues. The CDR3 sequence: CASSRGTATGGKLFF. CDR3 bases: TGTGCCAGCAGTCGAGGGACAGCCACTGGGGGAAAACTGTTTTTT.

This clonotype has just a few counts. This chain uses TRBV9 with TRBJ2-3; no firm D call. The CDR3 loop spans 16 amino acids. Trimming pared 3 bases from V and 1 base from J, leaving 15 bases between. The V gene's germline CDR1 is SGDLS and CDR2 YYNGEE. The CDR3 reads CASSADTARGTDTQYF. The CDR3 nucleotides are TGTGCCAGCAGCGCCGATACGGCTAGGGGCACAGATACGCAGTATTTT.

As concerns this clonotype: Since no conserved phenylalanine or tryptophan closes the CDR3, a read error is the likely cause. The DNA is left out, because the CDR3 cannot be placed on it with certainty; the CDR3 is given as TCRdb lists it. This chain links TRBV12-5 with TRBJ2-1; the DNA was not used to check the table's D call, TRBD1. The CDR3 numbers 11 amino acids, ends counted. CDR1 and CDR2 (germline): LGHNT, FRNRAP. The CDR3 reads CASGLAEPGRL.

CDR3 residues: CASSLVNGGASETQYF. The DNA for the CDR3 is TGTGCCAGCTCCTTGGTCAACGGGGGGGCTAGTGAGACCCAGTACTTC. The chain employs TRBV27 and TRBJ2-5; 8 bases fit TRBD2. The V gene end was trimmed by 8 bases and the J gene end by 5 bases; junction bases not matched to a gene: 16. The germline CDR1 and CDR2 sequences are MNHEY and SMNVEV (reference sequence). This CDR3 comprises 16 residues.

This clonotype came up a few times. V gene TRBV6-5 combines with J gene TRBJ2-2, with D possibly called TRBD1 or TRBD2 (6 bases each). The CDR3 has 13 residues. Trimming pared 8 bases from V and 0 bases from J, leaving 7 bases between. Germline-derived CDR1 and CDR2 are MNHEY and SVGAGI. The DNA for the CDR3 is TGTGCCAGCGGGGGGCCGAACACCGGGGAGCTGTTTTTT. It translates to CASGGPNTGELFF.

Here the CDR3 DNA reads TGCGCCAGCAGCCAAGACTCCAGGACAGAGTTCTCCTACGAGCAGTACTTC. It encodes CASSQDSRTEFSYEQYF. The chain couples TRBV4-1 to TRBJ2-7, with a weak D call TRBD1 (6 bases). This CDR3 has 17 amino acids. V dropped 0 bases and J dropped 0 bases, with 15 bases sitting between them. The germline V gene has CDR1 MGHRA and CDR2 YSYEKL.

This clonotype was detected only a few times. Compared with germline, one end of the junction differs, possibly owing to a read error. The CDR3 is CASSDRTGTTNEKLFF. CDR3 DNA sequence: TGTGCCAGCAGTGACAGGACCGGGACAACGAATGAAAAACTGTTTTTT. This rearrangement joins TRBV6-1 to TRBJ1-4, with D tentatively TRBD1 (6 bases). The V gene's germline CDR1 is MNHNS and CDR2 SASEGT. The CDR3 sequence is 16 residues long.

Only a few counts were recorded for this clonotype. The chain recombines TRBV28 with TRBJ1-1; TRBD1 might be the D (6 bases). There are 12 residues in the CDR3. CDR1 and CDR2 from the germline V gene are MDHEN and SYDVKM. DNA for the CDR3: TGTGGGGTAGGGGGGCTCAACACTGAAGCTTTCTTT. Translating it yields CGVGGLNTEAFF.

The chain is built from TRBV5-1 and TRBJ1-5; D is ambiguous. Trimming cost V 0 bases and J 5 bases, with 9 bases left between them. The CDR3 consists of 14 residues. Germline V gene lookup returns CDR1 SGHRS and CDR2 YFSETQ. The CDR3 sequence is CASSLGTPYQPQHF. The DNA for the CDR3 is TGCGCCAGCAGCTTGGGAACGCCGTATCAGCCCCAGCATTTT.

This clonotype was seen only a few times. J is TRBJ2-5 and V is TRBV10-3, with 7 positions matching TRBD1. This CDR3 is 14 amino acids long. Germline values: CDR1 ENHRY, CDR2 SYGVKD. V was pared by 4 bases and J by 1 base, with 3 bases of the junction left unmatched. CDR3 region: CAISGGGPQETQYF. The CDR3 DNA is TGTGCCATCAGTGGAGGGGGCCCCCAAGAGACCCAGTACTTC.

The chain links TRBV28 to TRBJ1-1; D may be TRBD1 (5 bases). CDR1 is MDHEN and CDR2 is SYDVKM in the germline V gene. Trimming left V 5 bases short and J 6 bases short, with 10 bases between. The CDR3 contains 12 residues. The chain's CDR3 is CASSLTRAEAFF. CDR3 DNA: TGTGCCAGCAGTCTAACCAGGGCTGAAGCTTTCTTT.

This clonotype has only a few counts. The chain links TRBV28 to TRBJ1-3, with no clear D. Germline CDR1 MDHEN, CDR2 SYDVKM. V shed 5 bases and J shed 2 bases, with 19 bases lying between them. The length of the CDR3 is 17 residues. The CDR3 here is CASSTPRQQTPGNTIYF. CDR3 nucleotide sequence: TGTGCCAGCAGTACGCCAAGGCAGCAAACCCCTGGAAACACCATATATTTT. The variable domain in full, completed from reference TRBV28 and TRBJ1-3, reads DVKVTQSSRYLVKRTGEKVFLECVQDMDHENMFWYRQDPGLGLRLIYFSYDVKMKEKGDIPEGYSVSREKKERFSLILESASTNQTSMYLCASSTPRQQTPGNTIYFGEGSWLTVV.

V and J are TRBV7-2 and TRBJ2-3; 7 positions match TRBD2. Trimming cost V 0 bases and J 8 bases; bases outside gene matches: 8. Germline loops: CDR1 SGHTA, CDR2 FQGNSA. There are 15 residues in the CDR3. The CDR3 spells CASSLASPGGGTQYF. CDR3 sequence (DNA): TGTGCCAGCAGCTTAGCAAGCCCTGGGGGGGGTACGCAGTATTTT.

The V and J genes are TRBV5-1 and TRBJ2-5; no reliable D call. This CDR3 has 14 residues. The V gene's germline CDR1 is SGHRS and CDR2 YFSETQ. The ends were cut back, 4 bases at V and 1 base at J, with 11 bases in the middle. The CDR3 sequence is CASSGIPLQETQYF. CDR3 DNA sequence: TGCGCCAGCAGCGGCATTCCCCTCCAAGAGACCCAGTACTTC.

J is TRBJ1-4 and V is TRBV6-1; no clear D. V was trimmed by 0 bases and J by 4 bases, leaving 12 bases between them. CDR3 size: 16 residues. Germline CDR1 reads MNHNS; CDR2 reads SASEGT. CDR3 in amino acids: CASSEASGSGNEKLFF. In DNA, the CDR3 is TGTGCCAGCAGTGAAGCGTCCGGATCGGGTAATGAAAAACTGTTTTTT.

The V and J genes are TRBV5-5 and TRBJ1-2; unclear D gene. The CDR3 runs to 15 residues. V lost 0 bases, J lost 4 bases, and 13 bases lay in between. Germline values: CDR1 SGHKS, CDR2 YYEKEE (reference sequence). The CDR3 spells CASSLEVISSYGYTF. The CDR3 DNA follows: TGTGCCAGCAGCTTGGAAGTGATCTCTAGCTATGGCTACACCTTC.

This chain links TRBV2 with TRBJ2-5; 7 bases are a match to TRBD2. The CDR3 is 13 amino acids. Germline loops: CDR1 SNHLY, CDR2 FYNNEI. Trimming at V came to 2 bases and at J to 5 bases, leaving 2 bases not matched to a gene. This chain's CDR3 is CASSERRGETQYF. In DNA form, the CDR3 reads TGTGCCAGCAGTGAAAGGCGGGGGGAGACCCAGTACTTC.